The 4 T cell receptor beta chains below all came from one sample that was sequenced in a study of human T cells and chemical hapten exposure. In TCRdb, the 5' RACE reads were re-called with MiXCR into one record per CDR3 protein. The repertoire holds roughly 81,000 distinct CDR3 sequences, with roughly 8.4% as singletons. Total RNA was isolated from unfractionated whole blood. The receptors shown here come from a male donor in good health.

Ten or more counts support this clonotype. The V gene is TRBV19, the J gene TRBJ2-7; no definite D call. Per the germline V gene, CDR1 is LNHDA and CDR2 is SQIVND (reference sequence). The CDR3 is 13 amino acids. With 5 bases removed from V and 7 bases from J, the gap between germline ends came to 15 bases. The CDR3 region has the DNA TGTGCCAGTAGTCGGCAGAACCCCCCTGAGCAGTACTTC. Protein: CASSRQNPPEQYF. The full variable domain, its missing parts supplied by reference TRBV19 and TRBJ2-7, is DGGITQSPKYLFRKEGQNVTLSCEQNLNHDAMYWYRQDPGQGLRLIYYSQIVNDFQKGDIAEGYSVSREKKESFPLTVTSAQKNPTAFYLCASSRQNPPEQYFGPGTRLTVT.

The chain couples TRBV4-1 to TRBJ2-7; perhaps TRBD1 as D (5 bases). Trimming took 0 bases from V and 4 from J, leaving 10 bases between them. Germline CDR1 reads MGHRA; CDR2 reads YSYEKL. The CDR3 runs 14 residues. The CDR3 loop reads CASSQDARAYEQYF. Written as DNA, the CDR3 is TGCGCCAGCAGCCAAGATGCCAGGGCTTACGAGCAGTACTTC.

In its sample, this clonotype was seen a few times. The chain recombines TRBV27 with TRBJ1-2; unclear D gene. The CDR3 is made up of 13 amino acids. CDR1 is MNHEY, CDR2 SMNVEV, per germline (reference sequence). V was shortened by 7 bases and J by 7 bases, with 16 bases between the two germline ends. CDR3: CASTDPGQSGYTF. Here the CDR3 DNA reads TGTGCCAGCACCGACCCCGGGCAGTCTGGCTACACCTTC.

This clonotype was seen repeatedly, ten times or more. This rearrangement joins TRBV18 to TRBJ1-4, with 10 positions matching TRBD1. The V and J ends lost 3 bases and 8 bases, in that order; junction bases with no gene match: 9. The CDR3 runs 16 residues. CDR1 and CDR2 (germline): KGHSH, LQKENI. The CDR3 spells CASSPQDGTGVEKLFF. CDR3 coding DNA: TGTGCCAGCTCACCGCAAGATGGGACAGGGGTAGAAAAACTGTTTTTT.